A selection of T cell receptor beta chains follows, all from one sample in a study of beta chain features in type 1 diabetes. Some clones are missing from TCRdb's copy, which holds only in-frame ones; the method was immunoSEQ multiplex PCR. The sample gives about 340,000 clones, 6.5% to 10% of which show up once; around 0.45% is in the top ten. The sequenced material came from central memory CD4+ T cells from blood. These receptors were taken from a woman aged 18-29 years in good health. CDR3s include the opening cysteine and the closing phenylalanine or tryptophan. A D gene is named only where the DNA matches it firmly. The size field is filled for only some rows; it gives once, few, many or a size class.

V	size	J	D	CDR3	DNA
TRBV7-2	many	TRBJ2-2	TRBD1	CASSEGTGYTGELFF	TGTGCCAGCAGCGAAGGGACAGGGTACACCGGGGAGCTGTTTTTT
TRBV4-3	few	TRBJ2-1	.	CASSQAQGGELYNEQFF	TGCGCCAGCAGCCAAGCACAGGGAGGGGAGCTATACAATGAGCAGTTCTTC
TRBV7-2	many	TRBJ2-3	.	CASSSNGADTQYF	TGTGCCAGCAGCTCCAACGGCGCAGATACGCAGTATTTT
TRBV29-1	few	TRBJ2-3	.	CSGDSERTDTQYF	TGCAGCGGAGACAGCGAGCGCACAGATACGCAGTATTTT
TRBV4-3	.	TRBJ2-1	TRBD2	CASSRLAGPSEQFF	TGCGCCAGCAGCCGGCTAGCGGGCCCAAGTGAGCAGTTCTTC
TRBV5-1	few	TRBJ2-3	TRBD1	CASRQGERTDTQYF	TGCGCCAGCAGACAGGGGGAGCGCACAGATACGCAGTATTTT
TRBV6-6	few	TRBJ1-2	.	CASSLDRNYGYTF	TGTGCCAGCAGCCTGGACCGTAACTATGGCTACACCTTC
TRBV28	.	TRBJ1-3	TRBD1	CASSLYRDRASGNTIYF	TGTGCCAGCAGTTTATACCGGGACAGGGCCTCTGGAAACACCATATATTTT
TRBV7-9	.	TRBJ1-2	.	CASSQGQSYGYTF	TGTGCCAGCAGCCAAGGACAGTCCTATGGCTACACCTTC
TRBV25-1	.	TRBJ1-1	TRBD1	CASSTLTGAEAFF	TGTGCCAGCAGTACCCTTACAGGGGCAGAAGCTTTCTTT
TRBV6-1	few	TRBJ2-1	TRBD2	CAISGTAGDYNEQFF	TGTGCCATCAGTGGAACGGCGGGAGACTACAATGAGCAGTTCTTC
TRBV2	few	TRBJ1-5	.	CASNIRERGQPQHF	TGTGCCAGTAATATCCGGGAACGCGGGCAGCCCCAGCATTTT
TRBV28	.	TRBJ2-1	TRBD1	CASRPDRGSYNEQFF	TGTGCCAGCAGACCCGACAGGGGATCCTACAATGAGCAGTTCTTC
TRBV7-2	few	TRBJ2-5	TRBD1	CASSSGQGFGTQYF	TGTGCCAGCAGCTCGGGACAGGGGTTCGGGACCCAGTACTTC
TRBV7-3	.	TRBJ2-7	.	CASSLATNYEQYF	TGTGCCAGCAGCTTAGCGACAAACTACGAGCAGTACTTC
TRBV18	.	TRBJ2-2	.	CASCQVASAGELFF	TGTGCCAGCTGCCAGGTTGCCTCCGCGGGGGAGCTGTTTTTT
TRBV4-1	.	TRBJ2-1	.	CASSQDIAGVYNEQFF	TGCGCCAGCAGCCAAGATATCGCAGGTGTCTACAATGAGCAGTTCTTC
TRBV29-1	few	TRBJ2-1	.	CSGKRGNEQFF	TGCAGCGGCAAACGGGGCAATGAGCAGTTCTTC
TRBV7-9	many	TRBJ1-4	TRBD1	CASSSDRDGEKLFF	TGTGCCAGCAGTTCGGACAGGGATGGAGAAAAACTGTTTTTT
TRBV19	.	TRBJ2-7	.	CASSGRGAPPGEQYF	TGTGCCAGTAGCGGCCGAGGGGCGCCGCCAGGCGAGCAGTACTTC
TRBV7-2	.	TRBJ2-2	.	CASSLQGLSGELFF	TGTGCCAGCAGCCTCCAAGGGTTGTCCGGGGAGCTGTTTTTT
TRBV2	few	TRBJ1-1	.	CASSEYRPMNTEAFF	TGTGCCAGCAGTGAATATCGCCCTATGAACACTGAAGCTTTCTTT
TRBV10-3	many	TRBJ1-5	.	CAISGGARNQPQHF	TGTGCCATCAGTGGGGGGGCGCGCAATCAGCCCCAGCATTTT
TRBV5-1	few	TRBJ2-7	TRBD1	CASSFHITVGTGAYEQYF	TGCGCCAGCAGCTTCCACATCACGGTCGGGACAGGTGCCTACGAGCAGTACTTC
TRBV7-7	few	TRBJ1-5	TRBD1	CASSFSGQPPMAQHF	TGTGCTAGCAGCTTCTCGGGACAGCCCCCCATGGCCCAGCATTTT
TRBV13	.	TRBJ1-5	.	CASSQGPLNQPQHF	TGTGCCAGCAGCCAAGGGCCCCTAAATCAGCCCCAGCATTTT
TRBV10-2	few	TRBJ1-1	.	CASTLSGGGTEAFF	TGCGCCAGCACCCTGAGTGGAGGGGGCACTGAAGCTTTCTTT
TRBV7-2	.	TRBJ2-7	TRBD1	CASSAPWTGEQYF	TGTGCCAGCAGCGCTCCGTGGACAGGGGAACAGTACTTC
TRBV2	few	TRBJ1-5	TRBD1	CASSVKGAPGGRSNQPQHF	TGTGCCAGCAGCGTAAAGGGGGCGCCGGGAGGACGTAGCAATCAGCCCCAGCATTTT
TRBV7-6	few	TRBJ2-7	TRBD2	CASTAGGGPLYEQYF	TGTGCCAGCACCGCCGGGGGAGGGCCTTTATACGAGCAGTACTTC
TRBV5-6	many	TRBJ2-3	.	CASSLGDTQYF	TGTGCCAGCAGCTTGGGGGATACGCAGTATTTT
TRBV7-9	few	TRBJ1-5	TRBD1	CASSVGDRDSGQPQHF	TGTGCCAGCAGCGTCGGCGACAGGGATTCGGGTCAGCCCCAGCATTTT
TRBV4-1	many	TRBJ1-3	.	CASSQAGSGNTIYF	TGCGCCAGCAGCCAAGCCGGCTCTGGAAACACCATATATTTT
TRBV28	few	TRBJ2-3	TRBD2	CASGSSGSGTDTQYF	TGTGCCAGCGGCTCTAGCGGGAGTGGCACAGATACGCAGTATTTT
TRBV4-3	few	TRBJ2-3	.	CASSQGLTSTYTDTQYF	TGCGCCAGCAGCCAAGGTCTTACTAGCACGTACACAGATACGCAGTATTTT
TRBV11-1	.	TRBJ2-1	TRBD2	CASSLTSGNRDEQFF	TGTGCCAGCAGCTTAACTAGCGGTAACCGTGATGAGCAGTTCTTC
TRBV14	.	TRBJ1-2	TRBD1	CASSQDRGRFYGYTF	TGTGCCAGCAGCCAAGACAGGGGGCGCTTCTATGGCTACACCTTC
TRBV6-4	few	TRBJ2-1	.	CASSEQGSYNEQFF	TGTGCCAGCAGTGAGCAGGGCTCCTACAATGAGCAGTTCTTC
TRBV29-1	.	TRBJ2-7	.	CSATTSYEQYF	TGCAGCGCCACGACTAGCTACGAGCAGTACTTC
TRBV19	.	TRBJ2-2	.	CASRFLRGRTGELFF	TGTGCCAGTAGGTTCCTCAGGGGGAGGACCGGGGAGCTGTTTTTT
TRBV28	.	TRBJ2-1	TRBD2	CASTSGTNNEQFF	TGTGCCAGCACTAGCGGGACAAACAATGAGCAGTTCTTC
TRBV19	.	TRBJ2-2	TRBD1	CASSMRTGWTGELFF	TGTGCCAGTAGTATGCGGACAGGGTGGACCGGGGAGCTGTTTTTT
TRBV28	many	TRBJ2-3	TRBD1	CASTPRGQGADTQYF	TGTGCCAGCACCCCTAGGGGACAGGGGGCTGATACGCAGTATTTT
TRBV7-3	.	TRBJ2-2	.	CASSLGLSGFGELFF	TGTGCCAGCAGCTTAGGCTTGTCGGGTTTCGGGGAGCTGTTTTTT
TRBV4-1	.	TRBJ2-6	.	CASSQKGSGANVLTF	TGCGCCAGCAGCCAAAAAGGCTCTGGGGCCAACGTCCTGACTTTC
TRBV7-9	few	TRBJ1-2	TRBD1	CASSPGTGYGYTF	TGTGCCAGCAGCCCAGGGACAGGGTACGGCTACACCTTC
TRBV18	many	TRBJ1-5	TRBD1	CASSPDRVNQPQHF	TGTGCCAGCTCACCCGACAGGGTCAATCAGCCCCAGCATTTT
TRBV7-8	.	TRBJ2-7	.	CASSLQGRFSYEQYF	TGTGCCAGCAGCTTACAGGGGCGTTTCTCCTACGAGCAGTACTTC
TRBV7-2	few	TRBJ2-1	TRBD2	CASTLAGRYNEQFF	TGTGCCAGCACGCTAGCGGGACGTTACAATGAGCAGTTCTTC
TRBV5-6	few	TRBJ2-5	TRBD2	CASSLRTSGRRWQETQYF	TGTGCCAGCAGCTTGAGGACTAGCGGGAGAAGATGGCAAGAGACCCAGTACTTC
TRBV5-4	many	TRBJ2-1	.	CASSLALGGVYNEQFF	TGTGCCAGCAGCTTGGCCCTAGGCGGGGTTTACAATGAGCAGTTCTTC
TRBV7-2	.	TRBJ1-4	TRBD1	CASSSGQGSEKLFF	TGTGCCAGCAGCTCGGGACAGGGCTCGGAAAAACTGTTTTTT
TRBV4-2	.	TRBJ2-1	.	CASSQDQGGGRLRNEQFF	TGTGCCAGCAGCCAAGACCAGGGAGGGGGTCGGCTTCGTAACGAGCAGTTCTTC
TRBV29-1	.	TRBJ2-1	TRBD2	CSVERVAGGYNEQFF	TGCAGCGTTGAAAGGGTAGCGGGAGGCTACAATGAGCAGTTCTTC
TRBV29-1	.	TRBJ1-1	TRBD1	CSVRGDRDTEAFF	TGCAGCGTTAGAGGGGACAGAGACACTGAAGCTTTCTTT